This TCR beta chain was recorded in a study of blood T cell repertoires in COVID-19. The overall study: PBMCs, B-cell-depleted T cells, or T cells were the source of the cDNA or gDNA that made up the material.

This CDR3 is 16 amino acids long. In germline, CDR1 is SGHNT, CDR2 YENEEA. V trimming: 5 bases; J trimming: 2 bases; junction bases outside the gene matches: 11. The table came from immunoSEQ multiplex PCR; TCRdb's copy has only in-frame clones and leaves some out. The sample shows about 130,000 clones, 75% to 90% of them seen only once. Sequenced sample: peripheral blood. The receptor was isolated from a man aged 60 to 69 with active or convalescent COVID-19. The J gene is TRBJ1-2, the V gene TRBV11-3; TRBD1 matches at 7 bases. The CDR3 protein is CASSDRQGPLNYGYTF. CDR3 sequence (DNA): TGTGCCAGCAGCGACCGACAGGGCCCACTCAACTATGGCTACACCTTC.